Listed here are 18 T cell receptor beta chains from one sample, sequenced in a study of blood T cell repertoires in COVID-19. Sequenced by immunoSEQ multiplex PCR; TCRdb stores in-frame clones only, minus some. The table has about 90,000 clones, around 87% seen once; the top ten hold roughly 14%. Sequenced sample: peripheral blood. These receptors were collected from a male donor with acute or convalescent COVID-19.

The chain joins TRBV5-1 to TRBJ2-7, with D perhaps matching TRBD2 (6 bases). Germline lookup yields CDR1 SGHRS and CDR2 YFSETQ. The V end was cut by 0 bases, the J end by 3 bases, with 10 bases between. The CDR3 length is 14 residues. The CDR3 is CASSLALGGYEQYF. The CDR3 bases are TGCGCCAGCAGCTTGGCCTTGGGGGGCTACGAGCAGTACTTC.

V gene TRBV12-3 or TRBV12-4 combines with J gene TRBJ2-3, with 7 bases identical to TRBD1. V gave up 4 bases and J gave up 10 bases; unmatched junction bases: 2. The CDR3 has 11 amino acids. The CDR3 is CASSSGQAQYF. For the CDR3, the DNA is TGTGCCAGCAGTTCAGGACAGGCGCAGTATTTT.

The V call is TRBV2, the J call TRBJ2-3; 9 bases align to TRBD1. Germline V CDR1 and CDR2: SNHLY, FYNNEI. The V gene end was trimmed by 7 bases and the J gene end by 0 bases; junction bases not matched to a gene: 5. This CDR3 is 15 amino acids long. CDR3 region: CASTPGQGSTDTQYF. The CDR3 DNA sequence: TGTGCCAGCACCCCGGGACAGGGAAGCACAGATACGCAGTATTTT.

Written as DNA, the CDR3 is TGTGCCAGCACCCTTGGACAGGGGAGCACTGAAGCTTTCTTT. Amino acid sequence: CASTLGQGSTEAFF. The chain couples TRBV2 to TRBJ1-1; 9 bases are a match to TRBD1. V lost 7 bases to trimming and J lost 4 bases; unmatched junction nucleotides: 7. Germline V gives CDR1 SNHLY, CDR2 FYNNEI. The CDR3 loop spans 14 amino acids.

The V gene is TRBV18, the J gene TRBJ1-5, with D tentatively TRBD1 (6 bases). There are 15 residues in the CDR3. V shed 6 bases and J shed 2 bases, with 14 bases lying between them. The germline V gene encodes CDR1 KGHSH and CDR2 LQKENI. The CDR3 DNA reads TGTGCCAGCTCCCAAACAGGGAGAGGCAATCAGCCCCAGCATTTT. Translating gives CASSQTGRGNQPQHF. The full variable domain, in which reference TRBV18 and TRBJ1-5 provide the parts outside the CDR3, is NAGVMQNPRHLVRRRGQEARLRCSPMKGHSHVYWYRQLPEEGLKFMVYLQKENIIDESGMPKERFSAEFPKEGPSILRIQQVVRGDSAAYFCASSQTGRGNQPQHFGDGTRLSIL.

The chain has TRBV13 and TRBJ2-1, with 8 bases lining up with TRBD2. CDR3 size: 15 residues. Germline V lookup: CDR1 PRHDT, CDR2 FYEKMQ (reference sequence). The trim removed 4 bases at V and 2 bases at J, leaving 4 bases unmatched. Written as DNA, the CDR3 is TGTGCCAGCAGCTCTTGGACTAGCCCCTACAATGAGCAGTTCTTC. Translating it yields CASSSWTSPYNEQFF.

The sample holds a few counts of this clone. The chain uses TRBV7-9 and TRBJ2-1, with 11 bases identical to TRBD2. J gave up 5 bases and V 5 bases, and 5 bases lay outside the gene matches. The CDR3 covers 15 residues. The germline V gene has CDR1 SEHNR and CDR2 FQNEAQ (reference sequence). CDR3: CASSLTSGAHNEQFF. CDR3 DNA: TGTGCCAGCAGCCTGACTAGCGGGGCTCACAATGAGCAGTTCTTC.

This chain connects TRBV14 to TRBJ1-5; no firm D call. V lost 0 bases, J lost 3 bases, and 15 bases lay in between. Per germline, CDR1 SGHDN and CDR2 FVKESK. The CDR3 is made up of 17 amino acids. CDR3 in amino acids: CASSQDLRVRVNQPQHF. The DNA for the CDR3 is TGTGCCAGCAGCCAAGATTTGAGGGTTCGGGTCAATCAGCCCCAGCATTTT.

The table lists this clone with a few counts. This chain links TRBV19 with TRBJ2-1; 8 positions match TRBD1. Germline V gene lookup returns CDR1 LNHDA and CDR2 SQIVND (reference sequence). The V and J ends lost 2 bases and 0 bases, in that order; junction bases with no gene match: 0. The CDR3 runs 15 residues. The CDR3 DNA reads as TGTGCCAGTAGTATACAGGGGGCCTCCTACAATGAGCAGTTCTTC. It encodes CASSIQGASYNEQFF. The variable domain in full, completed from reference TRBV19 and TRBJ2-1, reads DGGITQSPKYLFRKEGQNVTLSCEQNLNHDAMYWYRQDPGQGLRLIYYSQIVNDFQKGDIAEGYSVSREKKESFPLTVTSAQKNPTAFYLCASSIQGASYNEQFFGPGTRLTVL.

J is TRBJ2-7 and V is TRBV11-2; 11 nucleotides line up with TRBD2. The CDR3 runs to 16 residues. V lost 4 bases to trimming and J lost 4 bases; unmatched junction nucleotides: 9. Germline CDR1 and CDR2: SGHAT and FQNNGV. In nucleotides, the CDR3 is TGTGCCAGCAGCTCTACTAGCGGGGGAATGAGATACGAGCAGTACTTC. The encoded protein is CASSSTSGGMRYEQYF.

This chain connects TRBV6-4 to TRBJ2-1, with a weak D call TRBD1 (5 bases). The V end lost 2 bases, the J end lost 9 bases, and 14 bases lay between the germline ends. Looked up from germline, CDR1 is MRHNA and CDR2 is SNTAGT. The CDR3 length is 14 residues. DNA of the CDR3: TGTGCCAGCAGTGACGAAAAGGGGTTGGGTGAGCAGTTCTTC. This encodes CASSDEKGLGEQFF.

This sequence joins TRBV7-8 and TRBJ2-1, with 8 bases aligning to TRBD2. Germline values: CDR1 SGHVS, CDR2 FQNEAQ. CDR3 length: 14 residues. Trimming removed 4 bases from V and 10 bases from J; junction bases left unmatched: 9. The CDR3 DNA reads as TGTGCCAGCAGCTCCAGGGTAGCGGGGTGGGAGCAGTTCTTC. Its protein product is CASSSRVAGWEQFF.

This chain uses TRBV5-1 with TRBJ2-5; a possible D gene is TRBD2 (6 bases). There are 16 residues in the CDR3. Between the trimmed V and J ends, which lost 0 bases and 4 bases, there was a span of 16 bases. Germline V gene sequence: CDR1 SGHRS, CDR2 YFSETQ. The CDR3 nucleotides are TGCGCCAGCAGCTTGGTTGGGGGAGGTCCCTCAGAGACCCAGTACTTC. This translates into CASSLVGGGPSETQYF.

The chain links TRBV28 to TRBJ1-4; no clear D. The CDR3 spans 15 residues. The germline V gene has CDR1 MDHEN and CDR2 SYDVKM. V shed 6 bases and J shed 0 bases, with 11 bases lying between them. CDR3: CASRSRRATNEKLFF. The CDR3 DNA reads TGTGCCAGCAGGTCCCGGCGGGCAACTAATGAAAAACTGTTTTTT.

This chain uses TRBV29-1 with TRBJ2-7; D is perhaps TRBD1 (6 bases). Germline V CDR1 and CDR2: SQVTM, ANQGSEA. V was cut by 2 bases and J by 4 bases, with 12 bases left in between. This CDR3 contains 13 residues. The CDR3 DNA is TGCAGCGTTGAATGGGCGGACAGTTACGAGCAGTACTTC. Its protein product is CSVEWADSYEQYF.

The chain has TRBV29-1 and TRBJ2-5, with D unresolved. Trimming took 1 base from V and 1 from J, leaving 4 bases between them. The V gene's germline CDR1 is SQVTM and CDR2 ANQGSEA. This CDR3 comprises 12 residues. The CDR3 DNA sequence: TGCAGCGTTGAAGTCGGCCAAGAGACCCAGTACTTC. Amino acid sequence: CSVEVGQETQYF.

V and J are TRBV6-1 and TRBJ1-5; D perhaps matches TRBD1 (5 bases). The CDR3 length is 16 residues. Germline V gene sequence: CDR1 MNHNS, CDR2 SASEGT. Trimming removed 4 bases from V and 2 bases from J, with 15 bases in between. DNA of the CDR3: TGTGCCAGCAGTGTAGGTCCCCGGGGGGGCAATCAGCCCCAGCATTTT. Amino acids: CASSVGPRGGNQPQHF.

V is TRBV11-2 and J is TRBJ1-4; D may be TRBD1 (6 bases). The germline CDR1 and CDR2 sequences are SGHAT and FQNNGV. The ends were cut back, 1 base at V and 2 bases at J, with 8 bases in the middle. The CDR3 contains 15 residues. The CDR3 DNA reads as TGTGCCAGCAGCTTAGGGCAGGGGACTAATGAAAAACTGTTTTTT. It specifies CASSLGQGTNEKLFF.